This TCR beta chain came from a study of blood T cell repertoires in COVID-19. Overall study: COVID-19 samples, acute and convalescent, were from the United States, Italy and Spain. From T cells, B-cell-depleted T cells, or PBMCs came the material, which was cDNA or gDNA.

Per the study methods: Quantification of nucleated cells was approximated via reference gene primer amplification. Data came from immunoSEQ multiplex PCR; TCRdb stores just in-frame clones and leaves some out. V, J and clone size are taken as reported in that table, and D and trimming were inferred from the DNA itself. This table has under 200,000 clones, more than 75% appearing once. This CDR3 comprises 16 residues. J lost 1 base, V lost 2 bases, and 3 bases had no gene match. Germline lookup yields CDR1 SNHLY and CDR2 FYNNEI. Patients from Seattle were sampled longitudinally, starting during active infection.

The chain combines TRBV2 with TRBJ2-2, with 8 nucleotides matching TRBD1. The TCR comes from a woman aged 45-59 years with COVID-19, enrolled during active disease. Sequences were obtained from peripheral blood. The CDR3 protein is CASSEQGAENTGELFF. The CDR3 DNA sequence: TGTGCCAGCAGTGAACAGGGGGCAGAGAACACCGGGGAGCTGTTTTTT.